Listed below are T cell receptor beta chains from one sample, sequenced in a study of blood T cell repertoires in COVID-19. Data came from immunoSEQ multiplex PCR; TCRdb stores just in-frame clones and leaves some out. The sample has about 400,000 clones, 87% seen once. The sequenced material came from PBMCs or T cells enriched from blood (not recorded which). The receptors come from a woman in her forties or fifties who had recovered from COVID-19. Each CDR3 is given with its conserved first and last residue. Each record gives: CDR3 DNA, CDR3 protein, J gene, clone size, V gene, D gene. The D gene is left open where the match is weak. Where a row states a size, it is once, few, many or the class of an expanded clone; other rows omit it.

TGTGCCAGCAGTTGGACCCAACAGGGGCCCTACGAGCAGTACTTC CASSWTQQGPYEQYF TRBJ2-7 - TRBV27 TRBD1
TGTGCCATCAGTGAGGGTAGGACAGGGGTTTCTCCTTGGAATGGCTACACCTTC CAISEGRTGVSPWNGYTF TRBJ1-2 - TRBV10-3 TRBD1
TGTGCCAGCAGTTCGACAGGGGATTCACCCCTCCACTTT CASSSTGDSPLHF TRBJ1-6 - TRBV7-9 TRBD1
TGTGCCAGCAGTTACTCACGCCGCGGATACACAGATACGCAGTATTTT CASSYSRRGYTDTQYF TRBJ2-3 - TRBV6-5 -
TGTGCCAGCAGCTTAGTGGCTAGCGGGGGGGCCACAGATACGCAGTATTTT CASSLVASGGATDTQYF TRBJ2-3 - TRBV7-2 TRBD2
TGCGCCAGCAGCTTGGAGGGAGGCGGGGAGCTGTTTTTT CASSLEGGGELFF TRBJ2-2 - TRBV5-1 -
TGCGCCAGCAGCCAAGATCTTACGGGGTCCGCGTACGAGCAGTACTTC CASSQDLTGSAYEQYF TRBJ2-7 - TRBV4-3 -
TGTGCCAGCAGCCCGGGAGCAGGGGGGTTCACTGAAGCTTTCTTT CASSPGAGGFTEAFF TRBJ1-1 - TRBV3-1/TRBV3-2 TRBD1
TGCGCCAGCAGACCGATGTCGCGGGGGGGCGCCTACAATGAGCAGTTCTTC CASRPMSRGGAYNEQFF TRBJ2-1 - TRBV5-1 TRBD2
TGTGCCAGCAGTTCGCAGGGAATTGGCAATTCACCCCTCCACTTT CASSSQGIGNSPLHF TRBJ1-6 few TRBV2 -
TGTGCCAGCAGCCAAGCGGGGGGAGTCACAGATACGCAGTATTTT CASSQAGGVTDTQYF TRBJ2-3 - TRBV3-1/TRBV3-2 TRBD2
TGTGCCAGCAGTCCGCAGGGCGGTAGCAATCAGCCCCAGCATTTT CASSPQGGSNQPQHF TRBJ1-5 - TRBV2 -
TGTGCCAGCAGCTTAGCCTCGGGACTGAGTAATTCACCCCTCCACTTT CASSLASGLSNSPLHF TRBJ1-6 once TRBV7-9 -
TGTGCCAGCAGCCGAGGGACAGGGGGCGGCTACGAGCAGTACTTC CASSRGTGGGYEQYF TRBJ2-7 - TRBV3-1/TRBV3-2 TRBD1
TGTGCCAGCAGGCCCAGGGGGCGCGGGAGCAATCAGCCCCAGCATTTT CASRPRGRGSNQPQHF TRBJ1-5 - TRBV28 TRBD1
TGCGCCAGCAGCCAAGAACTCGGCAGGGATGTTTCTGGAAACACCATATATTTT CASSQELGRDVSGNTIYF TRBJ1-3 - TRBV4-1 -
TGTGCCATCAGTCGGGACAACAGCGACTATGGCTACACCTTC CAISRDNSDYGYTF TRBJ1-2 - TRBV10-3 -
TGTGCCATCAGTGAACACGACAGGTACCAAGAGACCCAGTACTTC CAISEHDRYQETQYF TRBJ2-5 - TRBV10-3 -
TGTGCCAGCAGCTCCCTACAGGGGGCCTACAATGAGCAGTTCTTC CASSSLQGAYNEQFF TRBJ2-1 - TRBV5-4 TRBD1
TGTGCCAGCAGTGGCAATGGGGGGGGCAACTATGGCTACACCTTC CASSGNGGGNYGYTF TRBJ1-2 - TRBV28 -
TGTGCCAGCAGCCCCCGTGGGGCTGAGATTGGGGGCTACACCTTC CASSPRGAEIGGYTF TRBJ1-2 - TRBV7-9 -
TGCGCCAGCAGCTTAGGGGACATCAGTCAGCCCCAGCATTTT CASSLGDISQPQHF TRBJ1-5 - TRBV5-1 -
TGCGCCAGTCTCCATAGGGGGAGTAAGTACTTC CASLHRGSKYF TRBJ2-7 - TRBV5-1 -
TGTGCCAGCAGTGAATCGACAGGGGTGGGTCAGCCCCAGCATTTT CASSESTGVGQPQHF TRBJ1-5 - TRBV6-1 TRBD1
TGTGCCAGCCAGAAGGGGATGTCTACCGGGACAGGAGGGATTTCACCCCTCCACTTT CASQKGMSTGTGGISPLHF TRBJ1-6 - TRBV18 TRBD1
TGTGCCAGCAGCCAAGCGGCAGGGAACTATGGCTACACCTTC CASSQAAGNYGYTF TRBJ1-2 - TRBV3-1/TRBV3-2 -
TGTGCCAGCACTCCGGGACAGTTCTACGAGCAGTACTTC CASTPGQFYEQYF TRBJ2-7 - TRBV7-8 TRBD1
TGCGCCAGCAGCTCTCAACCGGGACAGGGGGACGAGCAGTACTTC CASSSQPGQGDEQYF TRBJ2-7 - TRBV5-1 TRBD1
TGTGCCAGCAGTCGGGGGGGGTTTAATTCACCCCTCCACTTT CASSRGGFNSPLHF TRBJ1-6 - TRBV28 -
TGTGCCATCAGGCAAGTCCCACGACCTAGTAACTATGGCTACACCTTC CAIRQVPRPSNYGYTF TRBJ1-2 - TRBV10-3 -
TGTGCCTGGAGTGTGTGGTTGTCTGAGAATCAGCCCCAGCATTTT CAWSVWLSENQPQHF TRBJ1-5 - TRBV30 -
TGTGCCAGCGCTAAGGAGACCCAGTACTTC CASAKETQYF TRBJ2-5 - TRBV3-1/TRBV3-2 -
TGTGCCAGCAGCCCTGGGCGTGGCACAGATACGCAGTATTTT CASSPGRGTDTQYF TRBJ2-3 - TRBV11-3 -
TGTGCCAGCAGCGTACAGGGGGCCGACTTCGAAGCTTTCTTT CASSVQGADFEAFF TRBJ1-1 - TRBV7-8 TRBD1
TGTGCCAGCAGCCGATTGGACACTAACTATGGCTACACCTTC CASSRLDTNYGYTF TRBJ1-2 - TRBV3-1/TRBV3-2 -
TGTGCCAGCTCACCCCTCGGACAGGGAAGATTCGGCTACACCTTC CASSPLGQGRFGYTF TRBJ1-2 - TRBV18 TRBD1
TGTGCCAGCAGCTTAACGCCCCTCGGGGGCACTGAAGCTTTCTTT CASSLTPLGGTEAFF TRBJ1-1 - TRBV5-8 -
TGTGCCAGTAGGGACAGGTATAGCAATCAGCCCCAGCATTTT CASRDRYSNQPQHF TRBJ1-5 - TRBV19 TRBD1
TGTGCCACCTCCGGGACAGGGAGTGAAGCTTTCTTT CATSGTGSEAFF TRBJ1-1 few TRBV10-3 TRBD1
TGTGCCAGCAGCCCGACGGAAACAGGAGCTAGCACAGATACGCAGTATTTT CASSPTETGASTDTQYF TRBJ2-3 - TRBV7-9 -
TGCAGTGCAAGCATTAACTATGGCTACACCTTC CSASINYGYTF TRBJ1-2 - TRBV20-1 -
TGCGCCAGCAGCCAAGAACTCCCGGGGAACGAGCAGTACTTC CASSQELPGNEQYF TRBJ2-7 - TRBV4-3 -
TGTGCCAGCAGCTCCCGACAGGGAGGTTTGGAGCAGTACTTC CASSSRQGGLEQYF TRBJ2-7 - TRBV12-1 -
TGTGCCAGCAGCCAGGGGTTTAATGAAAAACTGTTTTTT CASSQGFNEKLFF TRBJ1-4 - TRBV6-5 -
TGTGCCAGCAGCATAGCAGTGGGTGGGAGGGCCAATCAGCCCCAGCATTTT CASSIAVGGRANQPQHF TRBJ1-5 - TRBV6-2/TRBV6-3 -
TGTGCCAGCAGCGCAACAGGGAATGAGCAGTTCTTC CASSATGNEQFF TRBJ2-1 - TRBV9 -